This T cell receptor beta chain stems from a study of T-cell memory formation after mild COVID-19. Study-wide background: TCR clusters were mostly confined to one donor each. Study-level points and caveats: Clonal second-wave expansions that peaked on day 37 had unconfirmed SARS-CoV-2 specificity. Cross-reactive memory appears to have joined, as suggested by some responding clones showing up in pre-infection memory.

The V end was cut by 0 bases, the J end by 8 bases, with 11 bases between. The CDR3 totals 14 residues. Germline assignment: CDR1 LGHNA and CDR2 YSLEER. This clonotype occurred a few times. Its matching antigen is unknown. cDNA libraries for TCR alpha and TCR beta, carrying sample barcodes and UMIs, came from 5'RACE with constant-segment primers. TCRdb re-called the 5' RACE reads with MiXCR, one entry per CDR3 protein. This sample carries about 200,000 distinct CDR3 sequences, about a sixth of them seen once, and the ten largest clones take 2% to 3%. The sequence derives from an adult woman who had mild COVID-19 (a few samples of this study predate the infection). Cell type and time point are not known. The gene calls are TRBV4-3 and TRBJ2-1; D not certain. The sample consisted of PBMCs or a T cell subset sorted from them (not recorded which). The CDR3 region is CASSQDLWGYEQFF. In nucleotides, the CDR3 is TGCGCCAGCAGCCAAGATTTGTGGGGTTATGAGCAGTTCTTC.